Listed below are T cell receptor beta chains from one sample, sequenced in a study of identical twins. TCRdb analysed the 5' RACE reads with MiXCR anew, one entry per CDR3 protein. The sample has around 490,000 distinct CDR3 sequences, about 13% seen once; the top ten hold around 0.98%. This same sample was also part of a study on yellow fever vaccine responses in identical twins.

The sample comprised CD4+ T cells sorted from blood. All receptors derive from a woman between 18 and 29 years old in good health. The CDR3 runs from the conserved cysteine through the conserved F or W. A D gene is named only where the DNA matches it firmly. The size of a clone is reported for some rows only, either as once, few or many, or as a class for expanded clones.

CDR3 length	D gene	clone size	V gene	J gene	CDR3 DNA	CDR3 protein
12	-	few	TRBV10-3	TRBJ2-3	TGTGCCATCAGTGCGCTTTCAGATACGCAGTATTTT	CAISALSDTQYF
13	-	-	TRBV20-1	TRBJ1-1	TGCAGTGCTCCGGGACGGAAGAACACTGAAGCTTTCTTT	CSAPGRKNTEAFF
15	TRBD1	once	TRBV5-1	TRBJ2-3	TGCGCCAGCAGCTCCGGGACAGGTATAGCAGATACGCAGTATTTT	CASSSGTGIADTQYF
14	-	few	TRBV6-5	TRBJ1-1	TGTGCCAGCAGTTATGAATCACGAGGGACTGAAGCTTTCTTT	CASSYESRGTEAFF
13	TRBD2	many	TRBV12-3/TRBV12-4	TRBJ2-1	TGTGCCAGCAGTTTAAGGGAGGGAGCATGGCAGTTCTTC	CASSLREGAWQFF
12	-	few	TRBV20-1	TRBJ1-6	TGCAGTGCTGGAGGGGGAGCCTCACCCCTCCACTTT	CSAGGGASPLHF
17	TRBD1	few	TRBV28	TRBJ2-4	TGTGCCAGCAGTACCCCGGGACAGGGGGCGCAGCGAAACATTCAGTACTTC	CASSTPGQGAQRNIQYF
12	-	few	TRBV29-1	TRBJ2-7	TGCAGCGTCCAGCAGGGCCCCTACGAGCAGTACTTC	CSVQQGPYEQYF
14	-	few	TRBV28	TRBJ1-6	TGTGCCAGCAGTCGAACACCCTATAATTCACCCCTCCACTTT	CASSRTPYNSPLHF
15	-	few	TRBV12-3/TRBV12-4	TRBJ1-5	TGTGCCAGCAGCCGACAGGTGAACAGCAATCAGCCCCAGCATTTT	CASSRQVNSNQPQHF
17	TRBD2	-	TRBV7-3	TRBJ2-1	TGTGCCAGCAGCTTATTTGTCCGCGGGGGAACCTACAATGAGCAGTTCTTC	CASSLFVRGGTYNEQFF
16	TRBD2	-	TRBV5-1	TRBJ2-3	TGCGCCAGCAGCTTGGCCCTAGCGGGACGAACAGATACGCAGTATTTT	CASSLALAGRTDTQYF
17	TRBD1	few	TRBV10-2	TRBJ2-7	TGCGCCAGCAGCCCCGGGACAGCTATCTGGAGCTCCTACGAGCAGTACTTC	CASSPGTAIWSSYEQYF
15	TRBD1	-	TRBV12-3/TRBV12-4	TRBJ2-2	TGTGCCAGCAGTTGGGGACAGGGTAACACCGGGGAGCTGTTTTTT	CASSWGQGNTGELFF
16	TRBD2	many	TRBV10-3	TRBJ2-1	TGTGCCATCAGTGGACGGACTAGCGGGATTGAGAATGAGCAGTTCTTC	CAISGRTSGIENEQFF
14	TRBD2	many	TRBV15	TRBJ2-7	TGTGCCACCAGCAGCGGGGGGAGCTCCTACGAGCAGTACTTC	CATSSGGSSYEQYF
15	TRBD1	-	TRBV5-5	TRBJ1-5	TGTGCCAGCAGCTTGGTGCCAGGGGGATATCAGCCCCAGCATTTT	CASSLVPGGYQPQHF
17	-	-	TRBV4-3	TRBJ2-6	TGCGCCAGCAGCCAAACCTTACAGGGTCTTGGGGCCAACGTCCTGACTTTC	CASSQTLQGLGANVLTF
14	TRBD1	many	TRBV27	TRBJ2-7	TGTGCCAGCAGGGCGGGACAGGGGGCTTACGAGCAGTACTTC	CASRAGQGAYEQYF
14	TRBD2	-	TRBV2	TRBJ2-3	TGTGCCAGCAGTGGCCTAGCGGAACTAGATACGCAGTATTTT	CASSGLAELDTQYF
17	-	many	TRBV7-2	TRBJ2-1	TGTGCCAGCAGTGGGGGTGCGAGAGGACGCTCCTACAATGAGCAGTTCTTC	CASSGGARGRSYNEQFF
14	TRBD1	few	TRBV20-1	TRBJ2-7	TGCAGTGCTAGAGCCTGGGACAGAATCTACGAGCAGTACTTC	CSARAWDRIYEQYF
16	TRBD2	few	TRBV6-5	TRBJ2-5	TGTGCCAGCAGTTACACCGAACTAGCGGGGGAGATGACCCAGTACTTC	CASSYTELAGEMTQYF
12	-	few	TRBV18	TRBJ2-1	TGTGCCAGCCCGGGGCAGACCAATGAGCAGTTCTTC	CASPGQTNEQFF
14	-	few	TRBV12-3/TRBV12-4	TRBJ2-7	TGTGCCAGCAGTTTAGCGCAGACAGTTTACGAGCAGTACTTC	CASSLAQTVYEQYF
16	TRBD1	few	TRBV27	TRBJ2-7	TGTGCCAGCAGCCGCGACCGACAGGGATCGTTCTACGAGCAGTACTTC	CASSRDRQGSFYEQYF
13	-	-	TRBV5-6	TRBJ2-3	TGTGCCAGCCCCGGGTTTAGCACAGATACGCAGTATTTT	CASPGFSTDTQYF